These 27 T cell receptor beta chains were sequenced from one sample in a study of blood T cell repertoires in COVID-19. Assay: immunoSEQ multiplex PCR; the TCRdb copy retains only in-frame clones and omits some. This sample carries 540,000 or so clones, 85% to 90% of them seen once, and the ten largest clones take roughly 7.4%. Input material: peripheral blood. The receptors here all came from a woman aged 45-59 years with COVID-19, enrolled during active disease.

The chain uses TRBV3-1 (or the pseudogene TRBV3-2) and TRBJ1-2, with 7 bases that match TRBD1. The germline CDR1 and CDR2 sequences are LGHDT and YNNKEL (reference sequence). With 6 bases clipped from V and 7 bases from J, the junction kept 14 bases outside the gene matches. The CDR3 totals 15 residues. The CDR3 here is CASSYQGGESGGYTF. The CDR3 region has the DNA TGTGCCAGCAGTTACCAAGGGGGCGAAAGTGGTGGCTACACCTTC.

The genes are TRBV4-2 and TRBJ2-2, with TRBD2 as a possible D gene (6 bases). Germline lookup yields CDR1 LGHNA and CDR2 YNFKEQ. The CDR3 has 15 residues. Trimming left V 5 bases short and J 2 bases short, with 12 bases between. CDR3 residues: CASSFRDSNTGELFF. The CDR3 region has the DNA TGTGCCAGCAGCTTCCGGGACTCTAACACCGGGGAGCTGTTTTTT.

The chain employs TRBV6-6 and TRBJ1-4; D uncertain. The germline CDR1 and CDR2 sequences are MNHNY and SVGAGI (reference sequence). The CDR3 sequence is 16 residues long. V lost 7 bases, J lost 7 bases, and 22 bases lay in between. CDR3 sequence reads: CASTHRGRKRIEKLFF. The CDR3 nucleotides read TGTGCCAGCACCCACCGAGGGCGGAAGAGGATTGAAAAACTGTTTTTT.

The V gene is TRBV30, the J gene TRBJ1-1, with TRBD1 as a possible D gene (5 bases). Between the trimmed V and J ends, which lost 2 bases and 1 base, there was a span of 14 bases. Germline V CDR1 and CDR2: GTSNPN, SVGIG (reference sequence). The CDR3 has 15 amino acids. In DNA, the CDR3 is TGTGCCTGGAGTAATTCACCAGGGCGGAACACTGAAGCTTTCTTT. Amino acid sequence: CAWSNSPGRNTEAFF.

J is TRBJ1-3 and V is TRBV12-3 or TRBV12-4; D remains unclear. With 5 bases removed from V and 4 bases from J, the gap between germline ends came to 9 bases. This CDR3 has 13 residues. As DNA, the CDR3 is TGTGCCAGCAGTCCTTACGGGGGAAACACCATATATTTT. Its translation: CASSPYGGNTIYF.

As for this clone: This CDR3 is also generated by other DNA sequences in the sample. The chain combines TRBV12-3 or TRBV12-4 with TRBJ2-3; D is unclear. V was pared by 2 bases and J by 0 bases, with 3 bases between. This CDR3 has 13 amino acids. The CDR3 bases are TGTGCCAGCAGTTTAACTAGCACAGATACGCAGTATTTT. Translated, it gives CASSLTSTDTQYF.

As DNA, the CDR3 is TGTGCCAGCAGCCAACTCACGGGATCTGAAGCTTTCTTT. Residues: CASSQLTGSEAFF. V is TRBV3-1 (or the pseudogene TRBV3-2) and J is TRBJ1-1; unclear D gene. V lost 2 bases and J 6 bases, leaving 10 bases between the germline ends. The germline V gene encodes CDR1 LGHDT and CDR2 YNNKEL (reference sequence). The CDR3 is 13 residues long.

As concerns this clone: This sample also contains other DNA sequences that code for the same CDR3. The V call is TRBV12-3 or TRBV12-4, the J call TRBJ2-1; D call uncertain. V shed 0 bases and J shed 7 bases, with 4 bases lying between them. This CDR3 has 12 residues. The CDR3 sequence is CASSLARNEQFF. The DNA of the CDR3 is TGTGCCAGCAGTTTAGCGCGTAATGAGCAGTTCTTC.

The CDR3, as DNA: TGTGCCAGCAGTACAAGGGGTGCCGGTGAAAAACTGTTTTTT. Translation: CASSTRGAGEKLFF. The J gene is TRBJ1-4, the V gene TRBV11-2; D perhaps matches TRBD1 (5 bases). Per the germline V gene, CDR1 is SGHAT and CDR2 is FQNNGV. V was shortened by 6 bases and J by 7 bases, with 15 bases between the two germline ends. The CDR3 runs to 14 residues.

This clone has more than one count but fewer than ten. The V call is TRBV15, the J call TRBJ1-5; tentatively, D is TRBD1 (5 bases). Trimming removed 4 bases from V and 0 bases from J, with 10 bases in between. CDR3 length: 15 residues. Germline values: CDR1 LNHNV, CDR2 YYDKDF (reference sequence). The CDR3, as DNA: TGTGCCACCAGCACCCGAGACAGTAGCAATCAGCCCCAGCATTTT. Amino acid sequence: CATSTRDSSNQPQHF.

This chain uses TRBV6-5 with TRBJ2-7; tentatively, D is TRBD2 (6 bases). The V gene lost 6 bases and the J gene lost 3 bases, with 12 bases spanning the gap. This CDR3 contains 13 residues. CDR1 and CDR2 (germline): MNHEY, SVGAGI. The CDR3, as DNA: TGTGCCAGCAGAGGGACTTCCAGCTACGAGCAGTACTTC. This gives the protein CASRGTSSYEQYF.

A word on this clone: The same CDR3 can be traced to other DNA sequences in this sample. This chain joins TRBV9 and TRBJ1-2, with D maybe TRBD1 (5 bases). CDR1 is SGDLS, CDR2 YYNGEE, per germline. The CDR3 is 13 amino acids. V lost 0 bases to trimming and J lost 5 bases, with 8 bases between them. The CDR3 loop reads CASSVGPGYGYTF. CDR3 nucleotide sequence: TGTGCCAGCAGCGTAGGTCCAGGGTATGGCTACACCTTC.

Only a few counts were recorded for this clone. The chain combines TRBV2 with TRBJ2-1; D not certain. This CDR3 contains 11 residues. Germline V gives CDR1 SNHLY, CDR2 FYNNEI. V was clipped by 3 bases and J by 5 bases, with 2 bases between them. This chain's CDR3 is CASSDNNEQFF. For the CDR3, the DNA is TGTGCCAGCAGTGATAACAATGAGCAGTTCTTC.

The rearrangement uses TRBV6-6 and TRBJ2-5; the match to TRBD2 covers 7 bases. The germline V gene has CDR1 MNHNY and CDR2 SVGAGI (reference sequence). Germline trimming cut 5 bases from V and 4 bases from J; bases unmatched to any gene: 7. This CDR3 is 14 amino acids long. The CDR3 protein is CASSRLGGGETQYF. CDR3 bases: TGTGCCAGCAGTCGCCTGGGGGGGGGAGAGACCCAGTACTTC.

The chain has TRBV15 and TRBJ2-7, with TRBD1 identical over 12 bases. The CDR3 sequence is 13 residues long. After removal of 9 bases from V and 4 bases from J, the junction contained 4 bases not matched to a gene. Germline V gives CDR1 LNHNV, CDR2 YYDKDF (reference sequence). The CDR3 sequence is CATWDRGLYEQYF. In DNA form, the CDR3 reads TGTGCCACGTGGGACAGGGGGCTATACGAGCAGTACTTC.

This clone was counted a few times. The chain employs TRBV5-5 and TRBJ1-3; the D is unclear. Germline V lookup: CDR1 SGHKS, CDR2 YYEKEE (reference sequence). The CDR3 is 13 residues long. V lost 4 bases and J lost 0, with 5 bases in between. The CDR3 DNA reads TGTGCCAGCAGCCTGAGCTCTGGAAACACCATATATTTT. As protein: CASSLSSGNTIYF.

The V and J genes are TRBV3-1 (or the pseudogene TRBV3-2) and TRBJ1-1; 10 bases map to TRBD1. Looked up from germline, CDR1 is LGHDT and CDR2 is YNNKEL (reference sequence). V shed 1 base and J 2 bases; nucleotides not matched to a gene: 10. This CDR3 region has 18 residues. CDR3 sequence: CASSQAGDRGLLNTEAFF. Here the CDR3 DNA reads TGTGCCAGCAGCCAAGCTGGGGACAGGGGCCTCTTAAACACTGAAGCTTTCTTT.

The J gene is TRBJ1-1, the V gene TRBV7-9; D not certain. The V end was cut by 7 bases, the J end by 0 bases, with 15 bases between. The germline V gene encodes CDR1 SEHNR and CDR2 FQNEAQ (reference sequence). CDR3 size: 15 residues. CDR3 sequence reads: CASTLPYVMNTEAFF. The DNA for the CDR3 is TGTGCCAGCACCCTACCCTACGTCATGAACACTGAAGCTTTCTTT.

V is TRBV3-1 (or the pseudogene TRBV3-2) and J is TRBJ2-3; maybe TRBD2 (5 bases). V dropped 8 bases and J dropped 0 bases, with 21 bases sitting between them. CDR3 size: 17 residues. Germline V gives CDR1 LGHDT, CDR2 YNNKEL (reference sequence). The CDR3 protein is CASGGRTHWRSTDTQYF. The CDR3 DNA sequence: TGTGCCAGCGGAGGCCGGACCCATTGGAGGAGCACAGATACGCAGTATTTT.

This clone was observed a single time. The rearrangement joins TRBV11-2 to TRBJ1-3; TRBD1 matches at 8 bases. Germline lookup yields CDR1 SGHAT and CDR2 FQNNGV. The ends lost 8 bases at V and 4 bases at J; junction bases unmatched: 4. The CDR3 covers 13 residues. The CDR3 sequence: CASQGQAGNTIYF. The CDR3 region has the DNA TGTGCCAGCCAGGGACAGGCGGGAAACACCATATATTTT.

A remark on this clone: The identical CDR3 is also encoded by other nucleotide sequences in the sample. The rearrangement uses TRBV9 and TRBJ2-7; TRBD2 agrees at 11 bases. With 0 bases clipped from V and 3 bases from J, the junction kept 2 bases outside the gene matches. This CDR3 comprises 15 residues. CDR1 and CDR2 from the germline V gene are SGDLS and YYNGEE. CDR3 sequence: CASSVGLAGIYEQYF. The CDR3, as DNA: TGTGCCAGCAGCGTAGGACTAGCGGGAATCTACGAGCAGTACTTC.

J is TRBJ2-2 and V is TRBV2; 8 nucleotides agree with TRBD1. The CDR3 is made up of 14 amino acids. After removal of 5 bases from V and 5 bases from J, the junction contained 4 bases not matched to a gene. CDR1 and CDR2 (germline): SNHLY, FYNNEI. CDR3 in amino acids: CASSPDRGTGELFF. CDR3 coding DNA: TGTGCCAGCAGTCCCGACAGGGGAACCGGGGAGCTGTTTTTT.

The chain has TRBV2 and TRBJ1-2; 7 nucleotides align to TRBD1. The CDR3 is 14 residues long. Germline trimming cut 7 bases from V and 5 bases from J; bases unmatched to any gene: 10. Per the germline V gene, CDR1 is SNHLY and CDR2 is FYNNEI. For the CDR3, the DNA is TGTGCCAGCAAGAGGGACAGATATCGTTATGGCTACACCTTC. Translating it yields CASKRDRYRYGYTF.

The DNA of the CDR3 is TGTGCCAGCAGTTTAGGGACAGGTGATGAGCAGTTCTTC. The encoded protein is CASSLGTGDEQFF. The chain joins TRBV27 to TRBJ2-1, with 8 bases fitting TRBD1. This CDR3 is 13 amino acids long. CDR1 is MNHEY and CDR2 is SMNVEV in the germline V gene (reference sequence). With V trimmed by 2 bases and J by 8 bases, 2 bases remained unmatched.

Details on this clone: Within the sample, other DNA sequences also encode this same CDR3. This sequence joins TRBV20-1 and TRBJ2-1; 7 positions agree with TRBD2. The trim removed 6 bases at V and 7 bases at J, leaving 3 bases unmatched. The CDR3 covers 11 residues. CDR1 is DFQATT and CDR2 is SNEGSKA in the germline V gene (reference sequence). CDR3: CSAGRGNEQFF. For the CDR3, the DNA is TGCAGTGCCGGGCGGGGGAATGAGCAGTTCTTC.

This clone was seen a few times. The chain is built from TRBV4-1 and TRBJ1-4, with 9 positions matching TRBD1. From germline, CDR1 is MGHRA and CDR2 YSYEKL. V dropped 4 bases and J dropped 1; count of bases not matched to a gene: 10. This CDR3 region has 18 residues. The CDR3 DNA follows: TGCGCCAGCAGCCTAGGGACAGGGATTTCTCTAACTAATGAAAAACTGTTTTTT. It is translated as CASSLGTGISLTNEKLFF.

The V call is TRBV5-4, the J call TRBJ1-1; 7 bases are shared with TRBD1. The length of the CDR3 is 16 residues. CDR1 SGHNT and CDR2 YYREEE come from the germline V gene (reference sequence). Trimming took 5 bases from V and 6 from J; bases not matched to a gene: 16. CDR3 coding DNA: TGTGCCAGCAGTCAAGGGACAGCCCTAAGCAACCCTGAAGCTTTCTTT. Residues: CASSQGTALSNPEAFF.